The 7 T cell receptor beta chains given below trace back to one sample, sequenced in a study of radiation and T cells in renal cell carcinoma. This table comes from immunoSEQ multiplex PCR, and its TCRdb copy is limited to in-frame clones, with some not included. The sample yields 120,000 to 150,000 clones, 75% to 90% seen once. Noted time point: blood 4 weeks post-SBRT, at nephrectomy. As to treatment: 15 Gy SBRT to primary tumor, nephrectomy 4 weeks later. The input for sequencing was blood, taken from a patient whose treatment included radiotherapy and nephrectomy. Receptors originate from a woman aged 45-65 years with renal cell carcinoma.

The rearrangement links TRBV18 to TRBJ2-7; 8 bases map to TRBD1. Germline V gene sequence: CDR1 KGHSH, CDR2 LQKENI. V lost 3 bases to trimming and J lost 6 bases; unmatched junction nucleotides: 1. This CDR3 is 12 amino acids long. CDR3 sequence reads: CASSPDRGEQYF. The CDR3 DNA sequence: TGTGCCAGCTCACCCGACAGGGGCGAGCAGTACTTC. The entire variable domain, with the rest obtained from reference TRBV18 and TRBJ2-7, is as follows: NAGVMQNPRHLVRRRGQEARLRCSPMKGHSHVYWYRQLPEEGLKFMVYLQKENIIDESGMPKERFSAEFPKEGPSILRIQQVVRGDSAAYFCASSPDRGEQYFGPGTRLTVT.

The rearrangement joins TRBV7-2 to TRBJ2-6; no clear D gene. The germline V gene has CDR1 SGHTA and CDR2 FQGNSA. V lost 5 bases and J lost 6, with 17 bases in between. The CDR3 consists of 16 residues. In DNA form, the CDR3 reads TGTGCCAGCAGCCCGTTGCCCTCTCTTTCGGCCAACGTCCTGACTTTC. Encoded protein: CASSPLPSLSANVLTF. The full variable domain, completed using reference TRBV7-2 and TRBJ2-6, is GAGVSQSPSNKVTEKGKDVELRCDPISGHTALYWYRQSLGQGLEFLIYFQGNSAPDKSGLPSDRFSAERTGGSVSTLTIQRTQQEDSAVYLCASSPLPSLSANVLTFGAGSRLTVL.

The chain has TRBV19 and TRBJ1-5; 10 nucleotides match TRBD1. The germline gives CDR1 LNHDA, CDR2 SQIVND (reference sequence). J lost 6 bases, V lost 4 bases, and 12 bases had no gene match. This CDR3 has 17 residues. CDR3 region: CASSTKGQGMLFQPQHF. The DNA for the CDR3 is TGTGCCAGTAGTACCAAGGGACAGGGGATGTTGTTTCAGCCCCAGCATTTT.

In this sample, this clone turned up a few times. CDR3 region: CASSISAGELFF. The CDR3 nucleotides are TGTGCCAGTAGTATCTCAGCCGGGGAGCTGTTTTTT. The rearrangement links TRBV19 to TRBJ2-2, with unresolved D. V gave up 3 bases and J gave up 6 bases, with 5 bases separating them. CDR3 length equals 12 residues. The V gene's germline CDR1 is LNHDA and CDR2 SQIVND (reference sequence).

This CDR3 reads CATSRASLKGGPEAFF. For the CDR3, the DNA is TGTGCCACCAGCAGAGCCTCACTAAAGGGGGGCCCTGAAGCTTTCTTT. This chain joins TRBV15 and TRBJ1-1, with D possibly matching TRBD1 (6 bases). Germline CDR1 and CDR2: LNHNV and YYDKDF (reference sequence). V lost 1 base, J lost 6 bases, and 18 bases lay in between. The CDR3 covers 16 residues.

The chain uses TRBV2 and TRBJ2-2; 9 bases match TRBD1. From germline, CDR1 is SNHLY and CDR2 FYNNEI. J lost 7 bases, V lost 10 bases, and 7 bases had no gene match. The CDR3 has 13 amino acids. The CDR3 protein is CAKGTGRDGELFF. CDR3 DNA sequence: TGTGCCAAAGGGACAGGGCGAGACGGGGAGCTGTTTTTT.

V usage is TRBV7-2 and J usage is TRBJ2-7; 8 bases match TRBD1. Trimming at V came to 4 bases and at J to 5 bases, leaving 7 bases not matched to a gene. CDR1 is SGHTA, CDR2 FQGNSA, per germline. The CDR3 has 14 residues. The DNA of the CDR3 is TGTGCCAGCAGCTATCGGACAGGGAGCAACGAGCAGTACTTC. Encoded protein: CASSYRTGSNEQYF.